A selection of T cell receptor beta chains follows, all from one sample in a study of blood T cell repertoires in COVID-19. Assay: immunoSEQ multiplex PCR; the TCRdb copy retains only in-frame clones and omits some. The sample lists 130,000 or so clones; approximately 84% were seen once. Material: PBMCs or T cells enriched from blood (not recorded which). Receptor source: a woman aged 50 to 60 with acute COVID-19. The CDR3 runs from the conserved cysteine through the conserved F or W. The order of the fields is CDR3 protein, CDR3 DNA, V gene, J gene, clone size, D gene. A D gene is named only where the DNA matches it firmly. Not every row has a clone size; where given, it reads once, few, many or a size class.

CDR3aa: CSVTTGGGNYGYTF
CDR3nt: TGCAGCGTTACGACAGGGGGCGGCAACTATGGCTACACCTTC
v_gene: TRBV29-1
j_gene: TRBJ1-2
abundance: once
d_gene: TRBD1

CDR3aa: CASSRREVSTDTQYF
CDR3nt: TGTGCCAGCAGCCGGCGGGAGGTCAGCACAGATACGCAGTATTTT
v_gene: TRBV4-2
j_gene: TRBJ2-3
abundance: -
d_gene: TRBD2

CDR3aa: CASGSGSLQGMDTQYF
CDR3nt: TGTGCTAGTGGTTCAGGTTCCCTACAGGGTATGGATACGCAGTATTTT
v_gene: TRBV12-5
j_gene: TRBJ2-3
abundance: -
d_gene: -

CDR3aa: CASSLSADEQFF
CDR3nt: TGTGCCAGCAGCCTCAGCGCGGATGAGCAGTTCTTC
v_gene: TRBV28
j_gene: TRBJ2-1
abundance: -
d_gene: -

CDR3aa: CASRSGQRQIAQHF
CDR3nt: TGTGCCAGCAGGTCCGGACAGCGTCAGATTGCCCAGCATTTT
v_gene: TRBV28
j_gene: TRBJ1-5
abundance: -
d_gene: -

CDR3aa: CASSGTVTEAFF
CDR3nt: TGTGCCAGCAGTGGAACAGTCACTGAAGCTTTCTTT
v_gene: TRBV2
j_gene: TRBJ1-1
abundance: few
d_gene: -

CDR3aa: CASRESGTNYGYTF
CDR3nt: TGCGCCAGCAGAGAATCCGGGACTAACTATGGCTACACCTTC
v_gene: TRBV10-2
j_gene: TRBJ1-2
abundance: -
d_gene: -

CDR3aa: CASRAERAAGELFF
CDR3nt: TGCGCCAGCAGGGCTGAGAGGGCAGCCGGGGAGCTGTTTTTT
v_gene: TRBV5-1
j_gene: TRBJ2-2
abundance: -
d_gene: -

CDR3aa: CASSQYGNDHEQYF
CDR3nt: TGTGCCAGCAGCCAATACGGGAACGACCACGAGCAGTACTTC
v_gene: TRBV7-2
j_gene: TRBJ2-7
abundance: -
d_gene: -

CDR3aa: CATSDSRTGGFQPQHF
CDR3nt: TGTGCCACCAGTGATTCACGGACAGGGGGATTCCAGCCCCAGCATTTT
v_gene: TRBV24-1
j_gene: TRBJ1-5
abundance: -
d_gene: TRBD1

CDR3aa: CASSQNSGGTDTQYF
CDR3nt: TGTGCCAGCAGCCAAAATAGCGGGGGCACAGATACGCAGTATTTT
v_gene: TRBV3-1/TRBV3-2
j_gene: TRBJ2-3
abundance: -
d_gene: TRBD2

CDR3aa: CASISGTSGKGAEQFF
CDR3nt: TGTGCCAGCATCTCAGGGACTAGCGGGAAGGGGGCTGAGCAGTTCTTC
v_gene: TRBV27
j_gene: TRBJ2-1
abundance: -
d_gene: TRBD2

CDR3aa: CASTLQGVVVPNEKLFF
CDR3nt: TGCGCCAGCACATTACAGGGGGTCGTTGTACCTAATGAAAAACTGTTTTTT
v_gene: TRBV4-1
j_gene: TRBJ1-4
abundance: -
d_gene: TRBD1

CDR3aa: CASSWTGGPLHF
CDR3nt: TGTGCCAGCAGTTGGACAGGGGGTCCCCTCCACTTT
v_gene: TRBV12-3/TRBV12-4
j_gene: TRBJ1-6
abundance: -
d_gene: TRBD1

CDR3aa: CASSQQPTGQGYEQYF
CDR3nt: TGCGCCAGCAGCCAGCAACCAACGGGACAGGGCTACGAGCAGTACTTC
v_gene: TRBV4-1
j_gene: TRBJ2-7
abundance: -
d_gene: TRBD1

CDR3aa: CASSLGGLALPNTGELFF
CDR3nt: TGTGCCAGCAGCTTAGGGGGACTAGCCCTTCCAAACACCGGGGAGCTGTTTTTT
v_gene: TRBV13
j_gene: TRBJ2-2
abundance: -
d_gene: TRBD2

CDR3aa: CASSLLAGGSYEQYF
CDR3nt: TGTGCCAGTAGTCTTCTAGCGGGAGGTTCCTACGAGCAGTACTTC
v_gene: TRBV19
j_gene: TRBJ2-7
abundance: -
d_gene: TRBD2

CDR3aa: CASSLIAGKSTDTQYF
CDR3nt: TGTGCCAGCAGTTTGATAGCGGGGAAAAGCACAGATACGCAGTATTTT
v_gene: TRBV28
j_gene: TRBJ2-3
abundance: -
d_gene: TRBD2

CDR3aa: CASSTGRGAETQYF
CDR3nt: TGCGCCAGCAGCACGGGACGCGGGGCGGAGACCCAGTACTTC
v_gene: TRBV5-1
j_gene: TRBJ2-5
abundance: -
d_gene: -

CDR3aa: CAWSVRTSGFNEQFF
CDR3nt: TGTGCCTGGAGTGTAAGGACTAGCGGATTCAATGAGCAGTTCTTC
v_gene: TRBV30
j_gene: TRBJ2-1
abundance: -
d_gene: TRBD2

CDR3aa: CASSQYEQYF
CDR3nt: TGTGCCAGCAGTCAATACGAGCAGTACTTC
v_gene: TRBV27
j_gene: TRBJ2-7
abundance: -
d_gene: -